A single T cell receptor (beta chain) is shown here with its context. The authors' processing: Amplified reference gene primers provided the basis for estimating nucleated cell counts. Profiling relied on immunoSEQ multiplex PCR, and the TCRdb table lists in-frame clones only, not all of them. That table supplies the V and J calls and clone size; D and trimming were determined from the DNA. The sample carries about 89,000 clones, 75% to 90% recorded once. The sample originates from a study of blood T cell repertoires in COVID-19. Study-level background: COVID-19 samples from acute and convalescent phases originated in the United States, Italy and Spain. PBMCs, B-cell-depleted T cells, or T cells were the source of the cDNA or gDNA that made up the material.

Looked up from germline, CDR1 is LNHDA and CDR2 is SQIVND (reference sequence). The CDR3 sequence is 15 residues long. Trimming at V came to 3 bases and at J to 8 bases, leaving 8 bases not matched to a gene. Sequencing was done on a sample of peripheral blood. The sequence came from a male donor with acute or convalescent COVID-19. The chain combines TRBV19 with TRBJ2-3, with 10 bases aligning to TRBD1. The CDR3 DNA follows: TGTGCCAGTAGTATCCTGGGACAGGGGCCGGGTACGCAGTATTTT. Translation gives CASSILGQGPGTQYF.